This TCR beta chain was recovered during a study of blood T cell repertoires in COVID-19 (dated by TCRdb to the early 2020s). In the study overall: Samples from collaborators originated in the United States, Italy and Spain and spanned both the acute and convalescent phases of COVID-19. A freely available public database, intended as a resource for researchers studying the immune response to SARS-CoV-2, is where the repertoires were released. Samples were obtained from the ongoing ImmuneRACE study (first 160 participants) and from approximately 1,200 subjects provided by 6 global collaborators. The sample metadata nearly always contained a de-identified subject ID, COVID-19 status, age in years and sex. Where available, HLA class I and class II types were taken from metadata supplied by the sample provider and were not determined by assay-based typing. The material from the prospective study consisted of cDNA or gDNA derived from T cells, B-cell-depleted T cells, or PBMCs. The dataset comprised deeply sampled blood TCRbeta repertoires from subjects exposed to, actively infected with, or recovered from COVID-19.

What the work shows at the level of the full study, not this receptor alone: The quantity of clinical and demographic metadata differed by source and by participant and was supplied without curation.

As to this clone: Its antigen target is currently unknown. Per-base qualities were not stored, and no clone one base away is much larger.

Deletion took 1 base off V and 9 bases off J, with a span of 7 bases between the germline ends. The CDR3 spans 13 residues, from the cysteine through the phenylalanine. The retained sequence is limited to the CDR3, 39 bases, with the frame set at the first base. CDR1 and CDR2 are read off the germline V gene as SGHVS and FNYEAQ. Participants in the prospective study were aged roughly 18 to 89 years, lived in 24 United States geographic areas, and enrolled through a virtual design. Cohort assignment in the prospective study relied on participant-reported clinical history from a screening survey and a study questionnaire. Exposed participants were defined as having been in contact with someone with a PCR-confirmed or clinician-diagnosed COVID-19 case within 2 weeks of study entry. Each participant in the prospective study had whole blood, serum and a nasopharyngeal or oropharyngeal swab collected by mobile phlebotomists. Prospective study participants could optionally give additional blood draws and questionnaires over an approximately two-month period. Before DNA extraction, blood samples from the prospective study were shipped at room temperature or frozen.

TCRbeta CDR3 regions were amplified from genomic DNA by means of the immunoSEQ Assay, a bias-controlled multiplex PCR. On the study's bioinformatics: Within the assay, amplification of reference gene primers was used to estimate how many nucleated cells each sample contained. Sequence reads were collapsed and filtered to measure the absolute abundance of every unique TCRbeta CDR3 rearrangement. For each sample, productive Simpson clonality was calculated as the square root of Simpson's diversity index across productive rearrangements. TCRdb limited this immuneACCESS table to in-frame rearrangements with V and J called. A share of clones is missing; checked studies link under half to unresolved V genes, and the rest is unexplained. V and J calls and clone size are given by that table; D and trimming were obtained from the DNA. Recorded for this sample are approximately 270,000 clones; less than 95% of them occurred a single time. Clones ranked in the top ten supply less than 3.5% of the sample.

The sample taken for sequencing was PBMCs or T cells enriched from blood (not recorded which). The rearranged segments are TRBV7-6 and TRBJ1-6; the D gene cannot be resolved reliably. The source is a middle-aged man who had been exposed to COVID-19. The CDR3 is CASSLDFLSPLHF. The nucleotide sequence is TGTGCCAGCAGCTTAGATTTCCTTTCACCCCTCCACTTT.